The present TCR beta chain was sequenced within a study of T cell responses to AZD1222 COVID-19 vaccine. Study conclusions and caveats: After the peak T cell response, and only then, were repertoires sampled. Breadth and depth of Spike-specific TCRs rose after two AZD1222 doses. Among those given AZD1222, only six or seven were seropositive at baseline.

CDR1 is SGHAT, CDR2 FQNNGV, per germline. The CDR3 sequence is 17 residues long. V dropped 0 bases and J dropped 0 bases, with 11 bases sitting between them. The repertoire was sequenced with immunoSEQ multiplex PCR; TCRdb's copy has only in-frame clones and lacks some. This sample carries roughly 190,000 clones, around 94% of them seen once, and the ten largest clones take approximately 4%. As regards this clone: The antigen is unknown.

This clonotype was sampled from an adult who received the MenACWY meningococcal vaccine as a control. The chain links TRBV11-2 to TRBJ1-4; maybe TRBD1 (6 bases). This specimen was peripheral blood, taken 28 days after the second dose of the MenACWY control vaccine. In nucleotides, the CDR3 is TGTGCCAGCAGCTTAGACAGGGGTCTAGCAACTAATGAAAAACTGTTTTTT. Amino acid sequence: CASSLDRGLATNEKLFF. Full variable domain (missing parts from reference TRBV11-2 and TRBJ1-4): EAGVAQSPRYKIIEKRQSVAFWCNPISGHATLYWYQQILGQGPKLLIQFQNNGVVDDSQLPKDRFSAERLKGVDSTLKIQPAKLEDSAVYLCASSLDRGLATNEKLFFGSGTQLSVL.